This T cell receptor (beta chain) was recorded in a study of T cells after yellow fever vaccination. A remark on this clonotype: Its target is not known.

Study-wide findings and caveats: The study noted that FACS-sorted repertoires could contain abundant clonotypes contaminating from the bulk population. Overall, a small share of clonotypes was seen in both CD4 and CD8 compartments.

J gave up 4 bases and V 3 bases, and 3 bases lay outside the gene matches. Per germline, CDR1 SGDLS and CDR2 YYNGEE. CDR3 length: 14 amino acids. UMIs were added to TCR cDNA along with a universal primer site when it was made by 5'RACE template switching. MiXCR was run by TCRdb on the 5' RACE reads, yielding one entry per CDR3 protein. The sample consists of 100,000 to 150,000 distinct CDR3 sequences, approximately 8.4% of them appearing once. This TCR was sampled from a man aged 18-30 years who received the YFV17D yellow fever vaccine. Sequencing was performed on CD8+ T cells sorted from PBMCs, taken on the day of the yellow fever booster vaccination. V usage is TRBV9 and J usage is TRBJ1-3; 8 bases line up with TRBD1. The CDR3 region has the DNA TGTGCCAGCAGCGGTGGACAGGGAGGAAACACCATATATTTT. Residues: CASSGGQGGNTIYF.